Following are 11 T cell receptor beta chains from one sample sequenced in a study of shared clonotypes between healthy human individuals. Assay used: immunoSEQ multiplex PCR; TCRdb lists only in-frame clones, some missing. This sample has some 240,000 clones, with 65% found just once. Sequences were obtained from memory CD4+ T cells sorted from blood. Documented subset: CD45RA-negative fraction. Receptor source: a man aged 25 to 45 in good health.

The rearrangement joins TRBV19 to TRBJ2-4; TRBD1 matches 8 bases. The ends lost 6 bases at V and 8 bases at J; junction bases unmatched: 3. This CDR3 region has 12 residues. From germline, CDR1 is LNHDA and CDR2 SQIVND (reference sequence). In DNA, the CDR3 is TGTGCCAGTAGGAAGACAGGGGACATTCAGTACTTC. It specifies CASRKTGDIQYF. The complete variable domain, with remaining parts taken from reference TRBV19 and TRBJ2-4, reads DGGITQSPKYLFRKEGQNVTLSCEQNLNHDAMYWYRQDPGQGLRLIYYSQIVNDFQKGDIAEGYSVSREKKESFPLTVTSAQKNPTAFYLCASRKTGDIQYFGAGTRLSVL.

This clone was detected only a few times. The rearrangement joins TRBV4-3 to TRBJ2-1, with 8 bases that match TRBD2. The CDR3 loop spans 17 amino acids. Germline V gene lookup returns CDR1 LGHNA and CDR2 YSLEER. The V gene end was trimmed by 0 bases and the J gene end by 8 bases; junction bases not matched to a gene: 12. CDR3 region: CASSQDPAGGVRDEQFF. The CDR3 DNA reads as TGCGCCAGCAGCCAAGATCCTGCGGGAGGAGTTCGGGATGAGCAGTTCTTC.

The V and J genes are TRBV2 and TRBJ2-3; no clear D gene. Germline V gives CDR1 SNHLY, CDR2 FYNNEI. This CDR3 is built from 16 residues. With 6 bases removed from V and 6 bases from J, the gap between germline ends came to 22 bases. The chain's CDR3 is CASRAFGRALGDTQYF. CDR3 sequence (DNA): TGTGCCAGCAGGGCCTTTGGACGGGCTCTGGGGGATACGCAGTATTTT.

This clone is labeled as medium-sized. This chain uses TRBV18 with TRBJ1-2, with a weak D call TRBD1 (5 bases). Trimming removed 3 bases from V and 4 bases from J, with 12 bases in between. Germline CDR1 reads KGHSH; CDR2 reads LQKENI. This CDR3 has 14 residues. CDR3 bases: TGTGCCAGCTCACCTCAGGAAAGGGGCTATGGCTACACCTTC. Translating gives CASSPQERGYGYTF.

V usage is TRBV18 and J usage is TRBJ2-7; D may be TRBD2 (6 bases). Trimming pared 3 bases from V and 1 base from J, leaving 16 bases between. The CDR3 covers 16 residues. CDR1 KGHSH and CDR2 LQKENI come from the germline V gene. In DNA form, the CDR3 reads TGTGCCAGCTCACCCGTTCCGGGACTCCATTCCTACGAGCAGTACTTC. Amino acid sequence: CASSPVPGLHSYEQYF.

In DNA form, the CDR3 reads TGTGCCAGCAGCGTGTTGACAGGGGGAGGCAATGAGCAGTTCTTC. It encodes CASSVLTGGGNEQFF. The chain links TRBV9 to TRBJ2-1, with TRBD1 matching 9 bases. Losses at the gene ends were 2 bases for V and 6 bases for J; bases not matched to a gene: 6. This CDR3 region has 15 residues. Germline CDR1 SGDLS, CDR2 YYNGEE. Combining the CDR3 with reference TRBV9 and TRBJ2-1 gives the whole variable domain DSGVTQTPKHLITATGQRVTLRCSPRSGDLSVYWYQQSLDQGLQFLIQYYNGEERAKGNILERFSAQQFPDLHSELNLSSLELGDSALYFCASSVLTGGGNEQFFGPGTRLTVL.

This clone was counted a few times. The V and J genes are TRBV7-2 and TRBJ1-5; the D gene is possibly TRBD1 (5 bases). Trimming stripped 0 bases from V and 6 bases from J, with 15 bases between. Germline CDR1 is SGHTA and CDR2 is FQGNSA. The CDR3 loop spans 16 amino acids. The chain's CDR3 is CASSLAPRVSRQPQHF. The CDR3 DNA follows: TGTGCCAGCAGCTTAGCGCCCAGGGTCAGCCGTCAGCCCCAGCATTTT.

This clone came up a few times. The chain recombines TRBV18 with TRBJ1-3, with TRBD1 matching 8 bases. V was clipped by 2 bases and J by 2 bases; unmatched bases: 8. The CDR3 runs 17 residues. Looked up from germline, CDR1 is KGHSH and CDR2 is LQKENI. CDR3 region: CASSPRSSTGAGNTIYF. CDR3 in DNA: TGTGCCAGCTCACCAAGGTCGTCGACAGGGGCTGGAAACACCATATATTTT.

The CDR3 here is CASSVIAGRLLSDTQYF. Written as DNA, the CDR3 is TGTGCCAGCAGTGTGATAGCGGGCCGCCTTCTTTCAGATACGCAGTATTTT. J is TRBJ2-3 and V is TRBV2, with 7 nucleotides matching TRBD2. Germline CDR1 and CDR2: SNHLY and FYNNEI. V dropped 4 bases and J dropped 4; count of bases not matched to a gene: 14. The CDR3 runs to 17 residues. Drawing the rest from reference TRBV2 and TRBJ2-3, the complete variable domain is EPEVTQTPSHQVTQMGQEVILRCVPISNHLYFYWYRQILGQKVEFLVSFYNNEISEKSEIFDDQFSVERPDGSNFTLKIRSTKLEDSAMYFCASSVIAGRLLSDTQYFGPGTRLTVL.

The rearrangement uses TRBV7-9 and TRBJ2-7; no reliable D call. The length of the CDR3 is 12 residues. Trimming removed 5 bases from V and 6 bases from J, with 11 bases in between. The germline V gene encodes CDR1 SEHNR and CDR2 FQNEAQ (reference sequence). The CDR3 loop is CASSPRVSEQYF. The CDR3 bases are TGTGCCAGCAGCCCCCGGGTTAGCGAGCAGTACTTC.

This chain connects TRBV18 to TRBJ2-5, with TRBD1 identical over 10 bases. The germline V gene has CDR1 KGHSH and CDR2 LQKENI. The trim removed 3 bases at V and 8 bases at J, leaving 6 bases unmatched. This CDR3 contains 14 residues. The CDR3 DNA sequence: TGTGCCAGCTCACCGCCCGACAGGGGGCTTACCCAGTACTTC. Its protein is CASSPPDRGLTQYF.